What follows are 30 T cell receptor beta chains derived from one specimen sequenced in a study of OX40 agonist ivuxolimab in advanced cancers. Sequencing was performed with immunoSEQ multiplex PCR; in TCRdb, only in-frame clones are kept and a portion is missing. The sample consists of 80,000 to 100,000 clones, around 87% of them appearing once. The sequences come from CD4+ or CD8+ T cells sorted from blood, collected in a trial of the OX40 agonist ivuxolimab. These receptors came from an adult with an advanced solid tumor such as melanoma, head and neck, liver or kidney cancer.

This chain joins TRBV6-5 and TRBJ1-5, with D possibly being TRBD1 (5 bases). CDR1 and CDR2 from the germline V gene are MNHEY and SVGAGI. V was pared by 5 bases and J by 3 bases, with 11 bases between. There are 14 residues in the CDR3. The CDR3 loop is CASSQTGFNQPQHF. The DNA of the CDR3 is TGTGCCAGCAGTCAAACAGGTTTCAATCAGCCCCAGCATTTT.

V is TRBV9 and J is TRBJ2-3, with D perhaps matching TRBD2 (5 bases). V shed 0 bases and J shed 2 bases, with 16 bases lying between them. The CDR3 runs 17 residues. CDR1 and CDR2 from the germline V gene are SGDLS and YYNGEE. CDR3 sequence reads: CASSVEGGSHLTDTQYF. CDR3 bases: TGTGCCAGCAGCGTAGAAGGAGGAAGCCACCTCACAGATACGCAGTATTTT.

A single count supports this clone. The J gene is TRBJ2-5, the V gene TRBV19; TRBD1 matches at 8 bases. Germline loops: CDR1 LNHDA, CDR2 SQIVND (reference sequence). This CDR3 contains 15 residues. V lost 6 bases, J lost 4 bases, and 10 bases stayed unmatched. The CDR3 is CASRLGGQGVETQYF. CDR3 coding DNA: TGTGCCAGTAGGCTCGGCGGACAGGGCGTAGAGACCCAGTACTTC.

V is TRBV6-1 and J is TRBJ2-3, with 8 bases fitting TRBD1. The length of the CDR3 is 15 residues. V lost 4 bases and J lost 2; bases outside the gene matches: 5. The V gene's germline CDR1 is MNHNS and CDR2 SASEGT. In DNA form, the CDR3 reads TGTGCCAGCAGTGGGGGGACAGGACTCACAGATACGCAGTATTTT. Its protein is CASSGGTGLTDTQYF.

The V call is TRBV30, the J call TRBJ2-4; D possibly corresponds to TRBD1 (6 bases). Germline CDR1 reads GTSNPN; CDR2 reads SVGIG (reference sequence). V shed 1 base and J shed 3 bases, with 19 bases lying between them. CDR3 length: 17 amino acids. The DNA of the CDR3 is TGTGCCTGGAGTGACACAGGGAAATGGGTTGGCAAAAACATTCAGTACTTC. This sequence encodes CAWSDTGKWVGKNIQYF. Drawing the rest from reference TRBV30 and TRBJ2-4, the complete variable domain is SQTIHQWPATLVQPVGSPLSLECTVEGTSNPNLYWYRQAAGRGLQLLFYSVGIGQISSEVPQNLSASRPQDRQFILSSKKLLLSDSGFYLCAWSDTGKWVGKNIQYFGAGTRLSVL.

This sequence joins TRBV5-1 and TRBJ2-7; a possible D gene is TRBD1 (6 bases). Germline V gene lookup returns CDR1 SGHRS and CDR2 YFSETQ. This CDR3 has 13 amino acids. Trimming left V 7 bases short and J 5 bases short, with 16 bases between. The CDR3 DNA is TGCGCCAGCGCCCCCCAGGGGTTCCACGAGCAGTACTTC. As protein: CASAPQGFHEQYF. The full variable domain, rest sourced from reference TRBV5-1 and TRBJ2-7, is KAGVTQTPRYLIKTRGQQVTLSCSPISGHRSVSWYQQTPGQGLQFLFEYFSETQRNKGNFPGRFSGRQFSNSRSEMNVSTLELGDSALYLCASAPQGFHEQYFGPGTRLTVT.

The gene calls are TRBV2 and TRBJ1-1, with TRBD1 identical over 7 bases. V gave up 6 bases and J gave up 7 bases; unmatched junction bases: 11. This CDR3 region has 14 residues. Germline V lookup: CDR1 SNHLY, CDR2 FYNNEI. CDR3 coding DNA: TGTGCCAGCAGCCAGAACCGACAGGGTGGTGAAGCTTTCTTT. This codes for CASSQNRQGGEAFF.

This clone has just one count. The genes are TRBV18 and TRBJ1-1, with D tentatively TRBD1 (6 bases). The V end was cut by 3 bases, the J end by 4 bases, with 12 bases between. Germline CDR1 and CDR2: KGHSH and LQKENI. The CDR3 consists of 14 residues. CDR3 in DNA: TGTGCCAGCTCACCCGAGGGGGGAAGCACTGAAGCTTTCTTT. It codes for CASSPEGGSTEAFF. Full variable domain (outside the CDR3, taken from reference TRBV18 and TRBJ1-1): NAGVMQNPRHLVRRRGQEARLRCSPMKGHSHVYWYRQLPEEGLKFMVYLQKENIIDESGMPKERFSAEFPKEGPSILRIQQVVRGDSAAYFCASSPEGGSTEAFFGQGTRLTVV.

The V and J genes are TRBV5-1 and TRBJ2-2, with D hard to call. CDR1 is SGHRS and CDR2 is YFSETQ in the germline V gene. Trimming left V 0 bases short and J 5 bases short, with 8 bases between. This CDR3 has 14 amino acids. The CDR3 DNA reads TGCGCCAGCAGCTTGGAGGGTCGGACCGGGGAGCTGTTTTTT. It is translated as CASSLEGRTGELFF.

The chain employs TRBV10-2 and TRBJ2-7; 9 bases line up with TRBD2. The CDR3 has 16 amino acids. The germline gives CDR1 WSHSY, CDR2 SAAADI. The trim removed 5 bases at V and 4 bases at J, leaving 12 bases unmatched. The CDR3 protein is CASSSVGAGGPYEQYF. As DNA, the CDR3 is TGCGCCAGCAGTTCGGTCGGGGCGGGGGGGCCTTACGAGCAGTACTTC.

CDR3 DNA sequence: TGTGCCAGCAGCCTAGAAAGGGGGGGGCGGGCTAATGAAAAACTGTTTTTT. Protein: CASSLERGGRANEKLFF. V and J are TRBV7-6 and TRBJ1-4, with D tentatively TRBD1 (6 bases). Germline CDR1 SGHVS, CDR2 FNYEAQ. V lost 5 bases to trimming and J lost 3 bases, with 19 bases between them. The CDR3 extends over 17 amino acids.

This chain uses TRBV5-4 with TRBJ2-1, with 11 bases aligning to TRBD2. Per germline, CDR1 SGHNT and CDR2 YYREEE (reference sequence). The V gene end was trimmed by 1 base and the J gene end by 7 bases; junction bases not matched to a gene: 7. This CDR3 is built from 16 residues. CDR3 protein: CASSLSTSGVGNEQFF. The CDR3 bases are TGTGCCAGCAGCTTGTCGACTAGCGGGGTAGGAAATGAGCAGTTCTTC.

The chain joins TRBV7-8 to TRBJ2-3; maybe TRBD1 (5 bases). From germline, CDR1 is SGHVS and CDR2 FQNEAQ. The CDR3 contains 16 residues. V was cut by 1 base and J by 2 bases, with 13 bases left in between. CDR3 DNA: TGTGCCAGCAGCTTAGGAGACAGCCGAACCACAGATACGCAGTATTTT. Protein sequence: CASSLGDSRTTDTQYF.

V usage is TRBV19 and J usage is TRBJ1-6; the D is unclear. Trimming pared 6 bases from V and 7 bases from J, leaving 10 bases between. CDR3 length equals 13 residues. The V gene's germline CDR1 is LNHDA and CDR2 SQIVND (reference sequence). This CDR3 reads CASRHFWNSPLHF. Written as DNA, the CDR3 is TGTGCCAGTAGACACTTTTGGAATTCACCCCTCCACTTT.

The rearrangement joins TRBV10-3 to TRBJ2-1; 9 bases agree with TRBD2. Trimming cost V 6 bases and J 3 bases; bases outside gene matches: 6. Germline CDR1 reads ENHRY; CDR2 reads SYGVKD. This CDR3 comprises 15 residues. The CDR3 is CAIRPLAGSYNEQFF. The CDR3 nucleotides read TGTGCCATCAGACCCCTAGCGGGGAGCTACAATGAGCAGTTCTTC.

This clone came up a few times. This sequence joins TRBV7-7 and TRBJ2-1; 8 bases line up with TRBD1. In germline, CDR1 is SSHAT, CDR2 FNYEAQ (reference sequence). Germline trimming cut 4 bases from V and 9 bases from J; bases unmatched to any gene: 5. The CDR3 covers 13 residues. CDR3 DNA sequence: TGTGCCAGCAGCTCCAATACAGGGGGTGAGCAGTTCTTC. It translates to CASSSNTGGEQFF.

The chain uses TRBV9 and TRBJ2-1, with TRBD2 identical over 15 bases. CDR3 length: 15 residues. Germline V gives CDR1 SGDLS, CDR2 YYNGEE. V lost 3 bases to trimming and J lost 7 bases; unmatched junction nucleotides: 2. CDR3 sequence: CASSAGTSGGNEQFF. CDR3 DNA sequence: TGTGCCAGCAGCGCCGGGACTAGCGGGGGGAATGAGCAGTTCTTC.

The chain has TRBV4-1 and TRBJ1-2; possible D gene TRBD1, 6 bases. V shed 10 bases and J shed 4 bases, with 16 bases lying between them. CDR3 length: 13 amino acids. Germline lookup yields CDR1 MGHRA and CDR2 YSYEKL. The CDR3 sequence is CATSRDTTYGYTF. The CDR3 DNA sequence: TGCGCCACGAGCCGGGACACAACCTATGGCTACACCTTC.

The rearrangement joins TRBV9 to TRBJ1-5; D ambiguous. The CDR3 has 15 amino acids. CDR1 and CDR2 from the germline V gene are SGDLS and YYNGEE. The V and J ends lost 0 bases and 0 bases respectively, with 7 bases between them. CDR3 nucleotide sequence: TGTGCCAGCAGCGTAGACGGAAATAGCAATCAGCCCCAGCATTTT. This gives the protein CASSVDGNSNQPQHF.

This chain uses TRBV7-2 with TRBJ1-1; a possible D gene is TRBD1 (6 bases). The germline CDR1 and CDR2 sequences are SGHTA and FQGNSA. V lost 5 bases to trimming and J lost 5 bases, with 12 bases between them. The CDR3 runs to 13 residues. CDR3 loop: CASSPQGWTEAFF. The DNA for the CDR3 is TGTGCCAGCAGCCCCCAGGGGTGGACTGAAGCTTTCTTT.

This chain connects TRBV7-3 to TRBJ2-3; the D is unclear. V lost 2 bases and J lost 0, with 3 bases in between. CDR3 size: 13 residues. Per the germline V gene, CDR1 is SGHTA and CDR2 is FQGTGA. CDR3 in DNA: TGTGCCAGCAGCTTACCGAGCACAGATACGCAGTATTTT. Residues: CASSLPSTDTQYF. Filled out from reference TRBV7-3 and TRBJ2-3, the complete variable domain reads GAGVSQTPSNKVTEKGKYVELRCDPISGHTALYWYRQSLGQGPEFLIYFQGTGAADDSGLPNDRFFAVRPEGSVSTLKIQRTERGDSAVYLCASSLPSTDTQYFGPGTRLTVL.

This clone was counted once. The chain employs TRBV9 and TRBJ1-3; D gene uncertain. V lost 0 bases and J lost 4, with 8 bases in between. Germline CDR1 is SGDLS and CDR2 is YYNGEE. The CDR3 is 14 residues long. The DNA of the CDR3 is TGTGCCAGCAGCGTAGGATCCCGGGGAAACACCATATATTTT. Translating gives CASSVGSRGNTIYF.

This sequence joins TRBV29-1 and TRBJ1-5; TRBD1 is a possible D gene (6 bases). This CDR3 comprises 14 residues. V gave up 4 bases and J gave up 1 base, with 11 bases separating them. Per the germline V gene, CDR1 is SQVTM and CDR2 is ANQGSEA. CDR3: CSVVGGGSNQPQHF. The CDR3 coding sequence is TGCAGCGTTGTAGGGGGGGGCAGCAATCAGCCCCAGCATTTT.

This chain connects TRBV5-1 to TRBJ1-1; D remains unclear. The CDR3 sequence is 17 residues long. V dropped 0 bases and J dropped 0 bases, with 15 bases sitting between them. The germline V gene has CDR1 SGHRS and CDR2 YFSETQ. DNA for the CDR3: TGCGCCAGCAGCTTGGCGGGGAGTCCCGGGATGAACACTGAAGCTTTCTTT. Its translation is CASSLAGSPGMNTEAFF.

This rearrangement joins TRBV27 to TRBJ2-1, with 7 bases matching TRBD2. There are 15 residues in the CDR3. Germline CDR1 MNHEY, CDR2 SMNVEV (reference sequence). V was clipped by 3 bases and J by 4 bases; unmatched bases: 6. For the CDR3, the DNA is TGTGCCAGCAGTTTTCGGAGCGGGGTGTACAATGAGCAGTTCTTC. This codes for CASSFRSGVYNEQFF.

The J gene is TRBJ2-5, the V gene TRBV2; either TRBD1 or TRBD2 may supply D (5 bases each). Germline CDR1 and CDR2: SNHLY and FYNNEI. The V end lost 4 bases, the J end lost 1 base, and 13 bases lay between the germline ends. CDR3 length equals 15 residues. CDR3: CASSGLGVVQETQYF. The DNA of the CDR3 is TGTGCCAGCAGTGGGCTGGGGGTCGTCCAAGAGACCCAGTACTTC.

J is TRBJ2-6 and V is TRBV10-1; D remains ambiguous. CDR3 length: 15 residues. Trimming removed 3 bases at V and 4 bases at J, with 10 bases between. Germline CDR1 and CDR2: WNHNN and SYGVQD (reference sequence). CDR3 in amino acids: CASSDPGPGANVLTF. The CDR3 region has the DNA TGCGCCAGCAGTGACCCGGGCCCCGGGGCCAACGTCCTGACTTTC.

The V and J genes are TRBV10-2 and TRBJ1-3; weak D call: TRBD1 (5 bases). Trimming took off 3 bases at V and 2 bases at J, with 8 bases between the two ends. This CDR3 region has 14 residues. CDR1 is WSHSY and CDR2 is SAAADI in the germline V gene. This CDR3 reads CASSDLGAGNTIYF. The CDR3 DNA reads as TGCGCCAGCAGTGATCTGGGGGCTGGAAACACCATATATTTT.

A single count supports this clone. The chain recombines TRBV30 with TRBJ1-1; TRBD1 aligns across 7 bases. Germline CDR1 is GTSNPN and CDR2 is SVGIG (reference sequence). With V trimmed by 3 bases and J by 5 bases, 3 bases remained unmatched. The CDR3 runs to 12 residues. The CDR3 region is CAWRMGQTEAFF. CDR3 nucleotides: TGTGCCTGGAGAATGGGACAGACTGAAGCTTTCTTT.

The CDR3 DNA sequence: TGTGCCAGCAGCTTCTCAGGGAACGGAGATACGCAGTATTTT. Protein: CASSFSGNGDTQYF. This chain uses TRBV7-9 with TRBJ2-3; maybe TRBD1 (5 bases). Germline V lookup: CDR1 SEHNR, CDR2 FQNEAQ (reference sequence). The CDR3 covers 14 residues. Trimming cost V 3 bases and J 5 bases, with 12 bases left between them.